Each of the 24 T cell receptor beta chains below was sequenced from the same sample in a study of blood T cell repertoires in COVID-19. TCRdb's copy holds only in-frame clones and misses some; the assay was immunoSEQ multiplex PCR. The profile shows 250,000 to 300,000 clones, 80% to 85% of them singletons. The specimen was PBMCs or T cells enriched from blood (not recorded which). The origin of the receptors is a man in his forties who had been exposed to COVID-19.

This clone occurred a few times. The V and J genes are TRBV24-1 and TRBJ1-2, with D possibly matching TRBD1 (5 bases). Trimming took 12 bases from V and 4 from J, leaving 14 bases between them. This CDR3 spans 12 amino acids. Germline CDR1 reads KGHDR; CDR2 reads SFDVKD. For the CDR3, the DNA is TGTGCCCAAAATGGGGGGTCCTATGGCTACACCTTC. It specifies CAQNGGSYGYTF.

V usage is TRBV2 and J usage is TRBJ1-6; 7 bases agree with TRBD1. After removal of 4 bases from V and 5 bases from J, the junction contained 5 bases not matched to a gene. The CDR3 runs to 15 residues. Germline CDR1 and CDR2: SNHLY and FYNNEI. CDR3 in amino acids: CASSAPTGNNSPLHF. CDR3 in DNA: TGTGCCAGCAGTGCCCCGACAGGGAATAATTCACCCCTCCACTTT.

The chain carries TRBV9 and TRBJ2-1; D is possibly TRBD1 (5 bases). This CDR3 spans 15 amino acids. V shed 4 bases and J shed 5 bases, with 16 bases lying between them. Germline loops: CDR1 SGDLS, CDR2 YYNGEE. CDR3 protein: CASSTKNLGDNEQFF. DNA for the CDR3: TGTGCCAGCAGCACTAAAAACCTAGGGGACAATGAGCAGTTCTTC.

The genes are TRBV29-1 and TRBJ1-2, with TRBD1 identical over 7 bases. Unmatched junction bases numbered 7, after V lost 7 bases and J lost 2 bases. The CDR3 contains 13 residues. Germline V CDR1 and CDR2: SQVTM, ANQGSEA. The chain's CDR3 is CSGTRGLNYGYTF. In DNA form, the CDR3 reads TGCAGCGGGACGAGGGGGCTCAACTATGGCTACACCTTC.

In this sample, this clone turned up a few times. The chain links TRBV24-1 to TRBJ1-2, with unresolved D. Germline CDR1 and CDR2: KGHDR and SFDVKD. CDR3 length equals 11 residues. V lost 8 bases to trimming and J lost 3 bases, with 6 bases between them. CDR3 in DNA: TGTGCCACCATCCCCGACTATGGCTACACCTTC. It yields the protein CATIPDYGYTF.

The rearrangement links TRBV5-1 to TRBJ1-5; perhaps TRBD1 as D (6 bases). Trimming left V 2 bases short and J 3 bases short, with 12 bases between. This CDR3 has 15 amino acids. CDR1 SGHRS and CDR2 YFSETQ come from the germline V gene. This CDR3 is CASSFTTGSNQPQHF. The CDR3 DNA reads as TGCGCCAGCAGCTTCACTACAGGGTCCAATCAGCCCCAGCATTTT.

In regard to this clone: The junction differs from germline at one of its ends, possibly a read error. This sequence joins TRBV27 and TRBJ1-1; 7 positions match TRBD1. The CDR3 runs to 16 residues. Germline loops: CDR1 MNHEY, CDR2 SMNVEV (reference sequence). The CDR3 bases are TGTGCCAGCAGTTTCTGGACGTCCGCCGAAGACAGGGTAACCCGCTTT. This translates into CASSFWTSAEDRVTRF.

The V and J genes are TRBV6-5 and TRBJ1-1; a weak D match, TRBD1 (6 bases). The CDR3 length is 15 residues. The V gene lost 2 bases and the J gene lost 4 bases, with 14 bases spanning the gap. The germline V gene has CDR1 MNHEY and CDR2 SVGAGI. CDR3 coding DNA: TGTGCCAGCAGTTACCGCGGACAGCGAGTCACTGAAGCTTTCTTT. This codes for CASSYRGQRVTEAFF.

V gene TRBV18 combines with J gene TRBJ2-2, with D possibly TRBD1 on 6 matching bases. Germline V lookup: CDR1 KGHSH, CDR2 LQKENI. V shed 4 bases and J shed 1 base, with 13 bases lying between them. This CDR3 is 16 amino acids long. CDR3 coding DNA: TGTGCCAGCTCACTTATCCGGGACAAGAACACCGGGGAGCTGTTTTTT. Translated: CASSLIRDKNTGELFF.

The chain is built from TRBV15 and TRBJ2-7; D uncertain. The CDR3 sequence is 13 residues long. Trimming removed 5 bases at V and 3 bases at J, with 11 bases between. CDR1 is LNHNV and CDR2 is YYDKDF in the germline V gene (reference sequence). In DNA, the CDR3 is TGTGCCACCAGCCCCCTGCGGCGCTACGAGCAGTACTTC. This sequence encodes CATSPLRRYEQYF. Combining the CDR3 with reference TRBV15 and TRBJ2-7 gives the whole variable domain DAMVIQNPRYQVTQFGKPVTLSCSQTLNHNVMYWYQQKSSQAPKLLFHYYDKDFNNEADTPDNFQSRRPNTSFCFLDIRSPGLGDTAMYLCATSPLRRYEQYFGPGTRLTVT.

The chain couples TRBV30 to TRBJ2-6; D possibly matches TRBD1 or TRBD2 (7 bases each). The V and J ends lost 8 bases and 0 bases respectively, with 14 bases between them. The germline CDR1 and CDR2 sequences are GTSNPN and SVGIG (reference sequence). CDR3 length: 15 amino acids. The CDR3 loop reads CARTGGGSGANVLTF. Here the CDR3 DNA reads TGTGCCCGGACAGGCGGGGGCTCTGGGGCCAACGTCCTGACTTTC. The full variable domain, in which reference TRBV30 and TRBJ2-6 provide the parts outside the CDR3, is SQTIHQWPATLVQPVGSPLSLECTVEGTSNPNLYWYRQAAGRGLQLLFYSVGIGQISSEVPQNLSASRPQDRQFILSSKKLLLSDSGFYLCARTGGGSGANVLTFGAGSRLTVL.

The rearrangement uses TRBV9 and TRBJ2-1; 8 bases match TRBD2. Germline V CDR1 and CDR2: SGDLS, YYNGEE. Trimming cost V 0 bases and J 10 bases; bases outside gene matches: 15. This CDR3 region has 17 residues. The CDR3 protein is CASSVEAHTGAGAEQFF. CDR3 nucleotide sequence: TGTGCCAGCAGCGTAGAGGCGCATACCGGAGCGGGAGCCGAGCAGTTCTTC.

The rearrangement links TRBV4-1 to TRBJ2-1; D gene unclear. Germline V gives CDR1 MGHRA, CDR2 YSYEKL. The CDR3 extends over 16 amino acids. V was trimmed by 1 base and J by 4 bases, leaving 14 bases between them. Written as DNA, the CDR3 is TGCGCCAGCAGCCAAGTCACCGTCCTCGAGTACAATGAGCAGTTCTTC. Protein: CASSQVTVLEYNEQFF.

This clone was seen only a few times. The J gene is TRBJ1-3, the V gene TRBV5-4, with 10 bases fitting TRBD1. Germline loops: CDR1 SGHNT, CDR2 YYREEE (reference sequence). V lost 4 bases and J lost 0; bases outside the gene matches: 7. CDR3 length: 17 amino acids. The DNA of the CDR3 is TGTGCCAGCAGCGTGGACAGGGGGTCGAACTCTGGAAACACCATATATTTT. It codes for CASSVDRGSNSGNTIYF. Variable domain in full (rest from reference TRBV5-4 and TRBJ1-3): ETGVTQSPTHLIKTRGQQVTLRCSSQSGHNTVSWYQQALGQGPQFIFQYYREEENGRGNFPPRFSGLQFPNYSSELNVNALELDDSALYLCASSVDRGSNSGNTIYFGEGSWLTVV.

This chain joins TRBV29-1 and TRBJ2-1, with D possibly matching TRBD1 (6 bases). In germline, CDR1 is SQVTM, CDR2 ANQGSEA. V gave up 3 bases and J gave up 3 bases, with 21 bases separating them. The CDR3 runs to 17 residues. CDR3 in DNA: TGCAGCGTTGACACCCCCTCGGGACACACTAACTACAATGAGCAGTTCTTC. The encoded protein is CSVDTPSGHTNYNEQFF.

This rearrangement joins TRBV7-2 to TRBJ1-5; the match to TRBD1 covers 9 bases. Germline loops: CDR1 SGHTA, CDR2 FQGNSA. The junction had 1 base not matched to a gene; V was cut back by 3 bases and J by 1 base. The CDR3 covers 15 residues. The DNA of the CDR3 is TGTGCCAGCAGCTTCGGACAGGGGAGCAATCAGCCCCAGCATTTT. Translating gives CASSFGQGSNQPQHF.

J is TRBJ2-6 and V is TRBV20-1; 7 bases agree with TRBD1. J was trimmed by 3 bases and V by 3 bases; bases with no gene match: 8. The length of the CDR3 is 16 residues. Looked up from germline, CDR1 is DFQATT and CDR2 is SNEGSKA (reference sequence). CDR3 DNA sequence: TGCAGTGCTAGTGGGCAGGGGGTTAGTGGGGCCAACGTCCTGACTTTC. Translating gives CSASGQGVSGANVLTF.

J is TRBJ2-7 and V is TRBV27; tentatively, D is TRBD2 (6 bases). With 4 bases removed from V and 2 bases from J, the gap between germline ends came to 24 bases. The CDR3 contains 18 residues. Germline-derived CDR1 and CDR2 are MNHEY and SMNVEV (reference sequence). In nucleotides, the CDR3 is TGTGCCAGCAGTTGGCGGAGAAGCTCAGGGTCGGGGGCCTACGAGCAGTACTTC. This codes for CASSWRRSSGSGAYEQYF.

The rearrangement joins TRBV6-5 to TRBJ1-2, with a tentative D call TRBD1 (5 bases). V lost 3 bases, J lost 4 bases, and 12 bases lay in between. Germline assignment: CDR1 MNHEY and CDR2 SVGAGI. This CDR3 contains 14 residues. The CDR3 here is CASSYDDSFYGYTF. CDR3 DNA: TGTGCCAGCAGTTATGATGACAGCTTCTATGGCTACACCTTC.

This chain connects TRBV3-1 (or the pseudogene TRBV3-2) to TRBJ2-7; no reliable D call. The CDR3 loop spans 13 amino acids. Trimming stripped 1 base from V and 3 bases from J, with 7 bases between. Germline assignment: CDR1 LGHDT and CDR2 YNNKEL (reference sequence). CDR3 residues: CASSQGYGYEQYF. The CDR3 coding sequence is TGTGCCAGCAGCCAAGGCTACGGCTACGAGCAGTACTTC.

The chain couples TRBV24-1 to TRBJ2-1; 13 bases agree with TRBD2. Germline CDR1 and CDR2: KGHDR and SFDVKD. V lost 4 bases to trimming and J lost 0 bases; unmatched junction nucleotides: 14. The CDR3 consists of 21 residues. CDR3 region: CATSDPDRTSGSKGSYNEQFF. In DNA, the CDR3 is TGTGCCACCAGTGACCCCGATAGGACTAGCGGGAGTAAAGGCTCCTACAATGAGCAGTTCTTC.

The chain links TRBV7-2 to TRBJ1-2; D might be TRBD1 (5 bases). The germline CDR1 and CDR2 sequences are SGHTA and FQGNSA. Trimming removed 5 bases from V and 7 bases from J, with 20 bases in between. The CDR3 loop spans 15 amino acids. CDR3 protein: CASSLFGHQGSGYTF. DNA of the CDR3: TGTGCCAGCAGCCTCTTCGGACACCAAGGTTCTGGCTACACCTTC.

CDR3 residues: CASTRQGSHEQFF. CDR3 nucleotide sequence: TGTGCCAGCACGAGACAGGGGAGCCATGAGCAGTTCTTC. V gene TRBV6-5 combines with J gene TRBJ2-1, with 8 bases fitting TRBD1. Germline V gene data show CDR1 as MNHEY and CDR2 as SVGAGI. This CDR3 contains 13 residues. The ends lost 7 bases at V and 8 bases at J; junction bases unmatched: 7.

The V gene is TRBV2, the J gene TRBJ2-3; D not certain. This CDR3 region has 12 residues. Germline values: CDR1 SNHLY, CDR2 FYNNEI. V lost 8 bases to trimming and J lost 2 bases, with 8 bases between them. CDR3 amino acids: CASVENTDTQYF. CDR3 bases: TGTGCCAGCGTTGAGAACACAGATACGCAGTATTTT.